A selection of T cell receptor beta chains follows, all from one sample in a study of shared clonotypes between healthy human individuals. Assay used: immunoSEQ multiplex PCR; TCRdb lists only in-frame clones, some missing. The top ten hold 0.13% of the sample, which has 2 million or so clones, around 95% seen once. Sequencing used naive CD4+ T cells sorted from blood. These receptors were collected from a man in his late teens or twenties in good health. CDR3s leave out the opening cysteine and the closing phenylalanine or tryptophan. The order of the fields is CDR3 protein, CDR3 length, J gene, V gene.

ATSRVGGISYEQY,13,TRBJ2-7,TRBV15
ASSPLAGSLGETQY,14,TRBJ2-5,TRBV7-8
ASSVGLAGTDTQY,13,TRBJ2-3,TRBV9
ASSYPTDYNEQF,12,TRBJ2-1,TRBV6-6
SVVIGNQPQH,10,TRBJ1-5,TRBV29-1
ASSPRAYSNQPQH,13,TRBJ1-5,TRBV27
ASSPLGQDLYEQY,13,TRBJ2-7,TRBV18
ASSRGTSGSTDTQY,14,TRBJ2-3,TRBV7-9
ASSMGQGAYEQY,12,TRBJ2-7,TRBV6-5
ASSPTSLSSTGELF,14,TRBJ2-2,TRBV4-1
ASILSGNTIY,10,TRBJ1-3,TRBV27
ASSEGDRVIQPQH,13,TRBJ1-5,TRBV6-1
ASSLVSGAAYEQY,13,TRBJ2-7,TRBV7-2
AWSRIKGPASHSPLH,15,TRBJ1-6,TRBV30
ASSSAASPNTGELF,14,TRBJ2-2,TRBV6-5
ASSPEGRETQY,11,TRBJ2-5,TRBV19
ASSPPNLEPQH,11,TRBJ1-5,TRBV18
ASSLGVHGSTDTQY,14,TRBJ2-3,TRBV5-1